The clone carrying this TCR beta chain has only a few counts. These data are taken from a study of graft-versus-host responses after intestinal transplantation. Study summary: Anti-thymocyte globulin was used for induction in all recipients, who then took tacrolimus and steroids for about three years.

Using immunoSEQ multiplex PCR, the repertoire was profiled, and TCRdb retains in-frame clones only, with some absent. The sample contains 20,000 to 25,000 clones, approximately 46% of which appear only once. Plating of about 200,000 CFSE-labeled responder cells was done together with about 200,000 irradiated, violet-dye-labeled stimulator cells. Germline loops: CDR1 MNHNS, CDR2 SASEGT. With 7 bases clipped from V and 3 bases from J, the junction kept 5 bases outside the gene matches. The CDR3 spans 13 residues. The sample consisted of alloreactive CD4+ T cells from a mixed lymphocyte reaction culture, taken before intestinal transplant. The subset: CFSE-low proliferating T cells sorted from approximately six-day pre-transplant mixed lymphocyte reaction (GvH or HvG direction). This sequence was found in a human patient who received an intestinal transplant. The V gene is TRBV6-1, the J gene TRBJ1-2, with 7 bases identical to TRBD1. CDR3 sequence: CASTSGGYYGYTF. CDR3 nucleotides: TGTGCCAGCACCTCAGGGGGGTACTATGGCTACACCTTC.